These T cell receptor beta chains were read from a single sample in a study of T-cell reconstitution after alpha-beta-depleted transplantation in children. TCRdb independently ran MiXCR on the PCR reads; one entry per CDR3 protein. Of approximately 420,000 distinct CDR3 sequences in the sample, about 11% were seen once. The material was PBMCs from the stem cell graft donor, obtained from the stem cell graft. The receptors derive from a human donor who donated a stem cell graft to a child with acute myeloid leukemia. Both conserved end residues are part of each CDR3. The D gene is left open where the match is weak. Rows may omit the clone size; those that give it use once, few, many or a size class.

j_call d_call v_call clone_size cdr3_nt cdr3_aa
TRBJ1-1 - TRBV6-2/TRBV6-3 - TGTGCCAGCAGTTACTTCAGAGACACTGAAGCTTTCTTT CASSYFRDTEAFF
TRBJ2-1 - TRBV6-1 - TGTGCCAGCAGTCGGGACGGGCCCTCCTACAATGAGCAGTTCTTC CASSRDGPSYNEQFF
TRBJ1-5 TRBD1 TRBV9 - TGTGCCAGCAGCGTAGGGGACAGTGGACGATGGCCCCAGCATTTT CASSVGDSGRWPQHF
TRBJ2-1 - TRBV7-8 few TGTGCCAGCAGCTTACAGACGGAAGAGCAGTTCTTC CASSLQTEEQFF
TRBJ1-2 - TRBV20-1 - TGCAGTGCTAGAGAATTCTGGGATGGCTACACCTTC CSAREFWDGYTF
TRBJ2-2 - TRBV14 - TGTGCCAGCAGACCACTAGCTCTCTCCGGGGAGCTGTTTTTT CASRPLALSGELFF
TRBJ2-2 - TRBV29-1 few TGCAGCGTTAAGTACAGAGGGGACACCGGGGAGCTGTTTTTT CSVKYRGDTGELFF
TRBJ2-4 TRBD1 TRBV20-1 - TGCAGTGCTGGCGGGACAGGGGAAAACATTCAGTACTTC CSAGGTGENIQYF
TRBJ1-3 - TRBV12-3/TRBV12-4 few TGTGCCAGCAGTGGCCAAATGGGCTCTGGAAACACCATATATTTT CASSGQMGSGNTIYF
TRBJ2-7 - TRBV20-1 - TGCAGTGCTAGAGATCTCAGGTCGAGCTCCTACGAGCAGTACTTC CSARDLRSSSYEQYF
TRBJ2-3 - TRBV10-2 - TGCGCCAGCCGATCCGGGCCTAAAACCCGGACAGATACGCAGTATTTT CASRSGPKTRTDTQYF
TRBJ2-1 TRBD1 TRBV7-2 - TGTGCCAGCAGCTTTTACGGACAGGTCGGCAATGTGCAGTTCTTC CASSFYGQVGNVQFF
TRBJ1-3 - TRBV5-1 many TGCGCCAGCAGGTCCGGTAGCTCTGGAAACACCATATATTTT CASRSGSSGNTIYF
TRBJ1-1 - TRBV7-9 many TGTGCCAGCAGCTTAGCACTGGACAGTAACACTGAAGCTTTCTTT CASSLALDSNTEAFF
TRBJ1-2 - TRBV30 - TGTGCCTGGAGTGACTACAGGGAGGGCTACACCTTC CAWSDYREGYTF
TRBJ2-5 TRBD2 TRBV27 - TGTGCCAGCAGCCCTGTCTATGCGGGGGGAAAAGAGACCCAGTACTTC CASSPVYAGGKETQYF
TRBJ1-6 - TRBV2 few TGTGCCAGCAGGCTGGGAGTCTCGGAGAATTCACCCCTCCACTTT CASRLGVSENSPLHF
TRBJ2-3 TRBD2 TRBV6-5 few TGTGCCAGCAGATCACGCGGGACTAGCGGCACAGATACGCAGTATTTT CASRSRGTSGTDTQYF
TRBJ2-7 - TRBV11-2 few TGTGCCAGCAGCTTAATCGAGGACGAGCAGTACTTC CASSLIEDEQYF
TRBJ2-1 - TRBV10-3 many TGTGCCATCCACCCGGGGGACAGCAATGAGCAGTTCTTC CAIHPGDSNEQFF
TRBJ2-3 - TRBV5-1 many TGTGCCAGCAGCCCGGACGGCGCTAGCACAGATACGCAGTATTTT CASSPDGASTDTQYF
TRBJ2-3 TRBD1 TRBV5-1 many TGCGCCAGCAGCTTAGACGGACAGGGAGTGGCAGATACGCAGTATTTT CASSLDGQGVADTQYF
TRBJ2-2 TRBD2 TRBV5-1 many TGCGCCAGCAGCCTACTAGCGGGCGACACCGGGGAGCTGTTTTTT CASSLLAGDTGELFF
TRBJ1-2 - TRBV7-8 few TGTGCCAGCAGCCCAGTAACCGGGGCCCTTAACTATGGCTACACCTTC CASSPVTGALNYGYTF
TRBJ1-2 - TRBV20-1 - TGCAGTGCTAGGTCAGGGAGGGCTGGCTACACCTTC CSARSGRAGYTF
TRBJ1-1 - TRBV7-9 many TGTGCTGTCTTTGGGGCAGCCAACACTGAAGCTTTCTTT CAVFGAANTEAFF
TRBJ1-3 - TRBV20-1 many TGCAGTGCTAGTTTTGGAAACACCATATATTTT CSASFGNTIYF
TRBJ2-7 TRBD2 TRBV7-3 few TGTGCCAGCAGCCCCAGCTTAGCGGGATGGCACGAGCAGTACTTC CASSPSLAGWHEQYF
TRBJ2-1 - TRBV5-1 - TGCGCCAGCAGCTTTAGGACAGCGGGGAATGAGCAGTTCTTC CASSFRTAGNEQFF
TRBJ2-1 TRBD2 TRBV7-2 - TGTGCCAGCAGCTTGGGGAGACTAGCGATTAATGAGCAGTTCTTC CASSLGRLAINEQFF
TRBJ1-2 - TRBV7-9 - TGTGCCAGCAGCGAAAACAGGGTTTGGGGTGGCTACACCTTC CASSENRVWGGYTF
TRBJ2-7 TRBD1 TRBV27 few TGTGCCAGCAGTTTATCGGGACAGGGGTGGGCCGAGCAGTACTTC CASSLSGQGWAEQYF
TRBJ1-5 TRBD1 TRBV20-1 many TGCAGTGCTAGATTCGGGACAGTCAATCAGCCCCAGCATTTT CSARFGTVNQPQHF
TRBJ2-2 TRBD1 TRBV20-1 few TGCAGTGCCCCTGACAGGGGGCGAGCCACCGGGGAGCTGTTTTTT CSAPDRGRATGELFF
TRBJ1-5 - TRBV5-1 few TGCGCCAGCAGCGCGGGGGACGGGCAGCCCCAGCATTTT CASSAGDGQPQHF
TRBJ2-1 TRBD2 TRBV5-1 few TGCGCCAGCGCCCATAGCGGGGGGGCCTCCTACAATGAGCAGTTCTTC CASAHSGGASYNEQFF
TRBJ2-1 - TRBV7-2 few TGTGCCAGCAGACCTACTAGCTTGCCCTACAATGAGCAGTTCTTC CASRPTSLPYNEQFF
TRBJ2-5 - TRBV7-3 - TGTGCCAGCAGCCCTGAGCCGGGACATCAAGAGACCCAGTACTTC CASSPEPGHQETQYF
TRBJ2-7 - TRBV7-6 many TGTGCCAGCAGCTTAGCTAGCGTTGGTTACGAGCAGTACTTC CASSLASVGYEQYF
TRBJ2-2 - TRBV15 few TGTGCCACCGCTCCCCCGGTCGATACTAGTCACACCGGGGAGCTGTTTTTT CATAPPVDTSHTGELFF
TRBJ2-5 - TRBV10-2 few TGCGCCAGCAGCGTCGACATCGGGACCCAGTACTTC CASSVDIGTQYF
TRBJ2-1 TRBD1 TRBV20-1 few TGCAGCGGACAGGGGCGCTACAATGAGCAGTTCTTC CSGQGRYNEQFF
TRBJ2-5 - TRBV20-1 many TGCAGTGCTAGAGTGGCGGGACAAGAGACCCAGTACTTC CSARVAGQETQYF
TRBJ1-2 TRBD1 TRBV20-1 many TGCAGTGCTATATCCGGGACAGACAACTATGGCTACACCTTC CSAISGTDNYGYTF
TRBJ2-3 TRBD1 TRBV20-1 few TGCAGTGCTAGGGGACAGGTTAGCACAGATACGCAGTATTTT CSARGQVSTDTQYF
TRBJ2-2 - TRBV5-1 few TGCGCCACCTTACGAGAGGGCAGCGGGGAGCTGTTTTTT CATLREGSGELFF
TRBJ2-1 TRBD1 TRBV7-9 - TGTGCCAGCAGCCGGACAGGAGACAATGAGCAGTTCTTC CASSRTGDNEQFF
TRBJ1-1 - TRBV13 few TGTGCCAGCAGCTTCTTACGGACAAATGGCCCTGAAGCTTTCTTT CASSFLRTNGPEAFF
TRBJ2-2 TRBD2 TRBV5-1 many TGCGCCAGCAGCGAACAGAATCCCGGGACTAGCGGGGGGGCCTTCGGGGAGCTGTTTTTT CASSEQNPGTSGGAFGELFF
TRBJ2-7 TRBD2 TRBV11-3 few TGTGCCAGCAGCCACGGACTAGCGGGAGTAATCGAGCAGTACTTC CASSHGLAGVIEQYF
TRBJ2-7 - TRBV21-1 - TGTGCCAGCAGCAAAGGGGCTAGCGGGAGGAATTACGAGCAGTACTTC CASSKGASGRNYEQYF
TRBJ2-2 - TRBV20-1 - TGCAGTGCTAGAGAGGGGGCGGCGAACACCGGGGAGCTGTTTTTT CSAREGAANTGELFF
TRBJ1-1 - TRBV6-5 many TGTGCCAGCAGTCCCGATATTGGTGTGAGGAATCGAGCTTTCTTT CASSPDIGVRNRAFF
TRBJ1-4 - TRBV7-9 many TGTGCCAGCAGCCCGTCGTCTAATGAAAAACTGTTTTTT CASSPSSNEKLFF